Each of the 6 T cell receptor beta chains below was sequenced from the same sample in a study of blood T cell repertoires in COVID-19. Assay used: immunoSEQ multiplex PCR; TCRdb lists only in-frame clones, some missing. The profile shows around 200,000 clones, less than 80% of them singletons. The sequenced material came from peripheral blood. The receptors were gathered from a man aged 45-60 years who had recovered from COVID-19.

The chain links TRBV6-5 to TRBJ1-2; 8 positions agree with TRBD1. Germline V lookup: CDR1 MNHEY, CDR2 SVGAGI. The CDR3 contains 13 residues. After removal of 7 bases from V and 4 bases from J, the junction contained 5 bases not matched to a gene. The CDR3 DNA is TGTGCCAGCACCGACAGGGGTGCCTATGGCTACACCTTC. Its translation is CASTDRGAYGYTF.

The chain recombines TRBV18 with TRBJ2-7; 7 bases line up with TRBD2. Germline V CDR1 and CDR2: KGHSH, LQKENI. V was clipped by 2 bases and J by 4 bases; unmatched bases: 5. This CDR3 contains 14 residues. The CDR3 DNA follows: TGTGCCAGCTCACCAGGCGGGAGTTTTTACGAGCAGTACTTC. Translating gives CASSPGGSFYEQYF.

The chain carries TRBV14 and TRBJ1-2; a weak D match, TRBD1 (6 bases). Germline lookup yields CDR1 SGHDN and CDR2 FVKESK. V was shortened by 2 bases and J by 6 bases, with 16 bases between the two germline ends. The length of the CDR3 is 15 residues. Here the CDR3 DNA reads TGTGCCAGCAGCCAATCGCAGGGGCTAGGGAATGGCTACACCTTC. As protein: CASSQSQGLGNGYTF.

This chain uses TRBV29-1 with TRBJ1-5, with 8 nucleotides matching TRBD1. In germline, CDR1 is SQVTM, CDR2 ANQGSEA. The CDR3 length is 14 residues. V shed 6 bases and J 0 bases; nucleotides not matched to a gene: 4. The CDR3 DNA follows: TGCAGCGTGAGTACAGGGGGTAGCAATCAGCCCCAGCATTTT. Translating it yields CSVSTGGSNQPQHF.

This rearrangement joins TRBV5-4 to TRBJ2-2; 14 bases align to TRBD2. Germline V gene lookup returns CDR1 SGHNT and CDR2 YYREEE (reference sequence). The CDR3 is made up of 17 amino acids. V trimming: 4 bases; J trimming: 6 bases; junction bases outside the gene matches: 8. The CDR3 DNA is TGTGCCAGCAGCCTGGGACTAGCGGGAGTTTTGGCCGGGGAGCTGTTTTTT. It yields the protein CASSLGLAGVLAGELFF.

The chain links TRBV3-1 (or the pseudogene TRBV3-2) to TRBJ2-7; D ambiguous. V was shortened by 1 base and J by 0 bases, with 10 bases between the two germline ends. There are 15 residues in the CDR3. Germline V lookup: CDR1 LGHDT, CDR2 YNNKEL (reference sequence). The CDR3 here is CASSQGRQSSYEQYF. The CDR3 bases are TGTGCCAGCAGCCAAGGCAGGCAGAGCTCCTACGAGCAGTACTTC.